These 8 T cell receptor beta chains came from one sample sequenced in a study. The sorted Tregs were CD4+CD25+CD127-/low cells. Each CDR3 protein is one row after TCRdb ran MiXCR on the 5' RACE reads. Among under 45,000 distinct CDR3 sequences, less than 25% were seen once, and the ten largest hold about 3.8%. Sequencing was done on a sample of Tregs sorted from blood. All receptors derive from a female donor with breast cancer.

The chain combines TRBV13 with TRBJ2-7, with 10 nucleotides matching TRBD1. Trimming cost V 5 bases and J 5 bases; bases outside gene matches: 9. The CDR3 totals 15 residues. Germline CDR1 is PRHDT and CDR2 is FYEKMQ (reference sequence). The CDR3 loop reads CASSPAGTGEDEQYF. DNA for the CDR3: TGTGCCAGCAGCCCTGCCGGGACAGGGGAAGACGAGCAGTACTTC.

The chain employs TRBV20-1 and TRBJ2-5; 9 bases align to TRBD1. This CDR3 region has 15 residues. Per the germline V gene, CDR1 is DFQATT and CDR2 is SNEGSKA (reference sequence). V shed 6 bases, J shed 4 bases, and the junction held 12 bases outside the gene matches. The CDR3: CSASQDRGWAETQYF. The CDR3 coding sequence is TGCAGTGCCTCCCAAGACAGGGGGTGGGCAGAGACCCAGTACTTC.

The genes are TRBV20-1 and TRBJ2-5; 7 positions agree with TRBD2. Germline CDR1 is DFQATT and CDR2 is SNEGSKA (reference sequence). The CDR3 is 14 amino acids. The J segment lost 4 bases and the V segment lost 6 bases, leaving 11 bases of the junction unmatched. CDR3 sequence: CSAYLGGRGETQYF. The CDR3 coding sequence is TGCAGTGCGTATCTGGGCGGGAGAGGAGAGACCCAGTACTTC.

The chain joins TRBV4-1 to TRBJ2-7; 7 bases match TRBD2. Germline trimming cut 4 bases from V and 2 bases from J; bases unmatched to any gene: 5. Germline V gene sequence: CDR1 MGHRA, CDR2 YSYEKL. The CDR3 extends over 14 amino acids. The CDR3 nucleotides are TGCGCCAGCAGCCTCTGGGGGGGTCCCTACGAGCAGTACTTC. Protein: CASSLWGGPYEQYF.

Comment on this clonotype: A much larger clonotype is one base distant, so this may be a read error. The V call is TRBV6-1, the J call TRBJ1-2; no clear D gene. Germline lookup yields CDR1 MNHNS and CDR2 SASEGT. This CDR3 has 15 amino acids. With 4 bases removed from V and 0 bases from J, the gap between germline ends came to 12 bases. CDR3 protein: CASSGRRGANYGYTF. The CDR3 nucleotides read TGTGCCAGCAGTGGACGACGGGGAGCTAACTATGGCTACACCTTC.

A few counts support this clonotype. The chain uses TRBV4-2 and TRBJ2-7; the match to TRBD2 covers 8 bases. V shed 0 bases and J 3 bases; nucleotides not matched to a gene: 7. The CDR3 is 16 residues long. Per germline, CDR1 LGHNA and CDR2 YNFKEQ. CDR3 nucleotides: TGTGCCAGCAGCCAAGACGCGGGGGGCGCCTTCTACGAGCAGTACTTC. Its translation: CASSQDAGGAFYEQYF.

The rearrangement links TRBV28 to TRBJ2-7; possibly TRBD1 or TRBD2 for D (5 bases each). Germline CDR1 MDHEN, CDR2 SYDVKM. The CDR3 is 17 amino acids. V lost 6 bases and J 3 bases, leaving 24 bases between the germline ends. The CDR3 DNA reads TGTGCCAGCAGCCCACTGTGGGGGATTAGTAAGGTCTACGAGCAGTACTTC. Translated: CASSPLWGISKVYEQYF.

This clonotype was recorded many times. V usage is TRBV20-1 and J usage is TRBJ2-5; possibly TRBD2 for D (6 bases). Trimming removed 4 bases at V and 1 base at J, with 16 bases between. CDR1 is DFQATT and CDR2 is SNEGSKA in the germline V gene (reference sequence). The CDR3 consists of 15 residues. The CDR3 DNA follows: TGCAGTGCTATAAACCAGAGGGGAGGCCAAGAGACCCAGTACTTC. It specifies CSAINQRGGQETQYF.